This TCR beta chain emerged from a study of vaccination and CD4 T cells after COVID-19. Broader study findings: Looking at convalescent patients, a median around 86% of reactive clones were present only post-vaccination. The study found median SARS-CoV-2-reactive clonotypes rising from 21 to 38, not significantly.

Cultured CD4+ T-cell DNA underwent Oncomine TCR Beta short-read sequencing. Each CDR3 protein gets one entry after TCRdb re-called the PCR reads with MiXCR. The sample has just under 20,000 distinct CDR3 sequences; around 43% are singletons. On this clonotype itself: The antigen remains undetermined.

Treatment noted: roughly ten-day PBMC culture with coronavirus spike peptide pools or control peptides (ViraFEST assay). ViraFEST relied on peptide pools to expand antigen-specific T cells; the TCRs were sequenced afterward. The V gene's germline CDR1 is SNHLY and CDR2 FYNNEI. This CDR3 has 14 residues. The ends were cut back, 8 bases at V and 3 bases at J, with 13 bases in the middle. The sequence was obtained from a human donor who had recovered from COVID-19. This specimen was CD4+ T cells from blood, cultured in vitro, taken before SARS-CoV-2 vaccination. The chain is built from TRBV2 and TRBJ2-2; D not resolved. This CDR3 is CASAPGADTGELFF. The CDR3 bases are TGTGCCAGCGCCCCGGGCGCGGACACCGGGGAGCTGTTTTTT.